The next 18 T cell receptor beta chains were all read from a single sample in a study of blood T cell repertoires in COVID-19. Assay: immunoSEQ multiplex PCR; the TCRdb copy retains only in-frame clones and omits some. The sample has 350,000 to 400,000 clones; 88% are singletons. The sample consisted of PBMCs or T cells enriched from blood (not recorded which). These receptors were taken from a woman aged 25-40 years with acute COVID-19.

This chain joins TRBV27 and TRBJ2-1; D is possibly TRBD2 (6 bases). V gave up 6 bases and J gave up 11 bases, with 11 bases separating them. The germline CDR1 and CDR2 sequences are MNHEY and SMNVEV (reference sequence). CDR3 size: 11 residues. The CDR3 DNA reads TGTGCCAGCAGCCGGGGGTGGCAGCAGTTCTTC. It encodes CASSRGWQQFF.

The chain has TRBV7-2 and TRBJ2-2; TRBD2 matches 9 bases. V dropped 2 bases and J dropped 2; count of bases not matched to a gene: 9. The germline CDR1 and CDR2 sequences are SGHTA and FQGNSA. The CDR3 runs 18 residues. CDR3 coding DNA: TGTGCCAGCAGCTTAAAGGGGAGCGGGGGGCGTAACACCGGGGAGCTGTTTTTT. Residues: CASSLKGSGGRNTGELFF.

The sample holds one count of this clone. This sequence joins TRBV5-6 and TRBJ2-4; TRBD2 matches 13 bases. V was pared by 3 bases and J by 5 bases, with 11 bases of the junction left unmatched. The length of the CDR3 is 18 residues. The V gene's germline CDR1 is SGHDT and CDR2 YYEEEE. CDR3 amino acids: CASSSDDTSGGVENIQYF. In DNA, the CDR3 is TGTGCCAGCAGCTCCGACGACACTAGCGGGGGGGTTGAAAACATTCAGTACTTC.

The J gene is TRBJ2-7, the V gene TRBV5-1, with D possibly matching TRBD2 (6 bases). Germline assignment: CDR1 SGHRS and CDR2 YFSETQ. Trimming took off 0 bases at V and 4 bases at J, with 14 bases between the two ends. The CDR3 spans 15 residues. The DNA for the CDR3 is TGCGCCAGCAGCTTGGAGGCCAATAGCGGTTACGAGCAGTACTTC. This gives the protein CASSLEANSGYEQYF.

This rearrangement joins TRBV15 to TRBJ1-4; no clear D. Trimming removed 3 bases at V and 8 bases at J, with 16 bases between. Germline V gives CDR1 LNHNV, CDR2 YYDKDF (reference sequence). The CDR3 length is 15 residues. CDR3 coding DNA: TGTGCCACCAGCAGTGGCGGGCAGGCCCAAGAAAAACTGTTTTTT. Encoded protein: CATSSGGQAQEKLFF. Complete variable domain (other parts from reference TRBV15 and TRBJ1-4): DAMVIQNPRYQVTQFGKPVTLSCSQTLNHNVMYWYQQKSSQAPKLLFHYYDKDFNNEADTPDNFQSRRPNTSFCFLDIRSPGLGDTAMYLCATSSGGQAQEKLFFGSGTQLSVL.

V gene TRBV24-1 combines with J gene TRBJ2-1; possibly TRBD1 for D (6 bases). This CDR3 comprises 19 residues. V was clipped by 0 bases and J by 1 base, with 18 bases between them. Germline V gene sequence: CDR1 KGHDR, CDR2 SFDVKD. In DNA form, the CDR3 reads TGTGCCACCAGTGATTTGGGGGGCCCAGCGAGGGCGTCCTACAATGAGCAGTTCTTC. Protein product: CATSDLGGPARASYNEQFF.

The CDR3 DNA is TGTGCCACCAGTTCGCCGGGACAGGGGGCTGGCTACACCTTC. Residues: CATSSPGQGAGYTF. The rearrangement uses TRBV24-1 and TRBJ1-2; 12 bases match TRBD1. V shed 6 bases, J shed 7 bases, and the junction held 5 bases outside the gene matches. The CDR3 loop spans 14 amino acids. CDR1 is KGHDR and CDR2 is SFDVKD in the germline V gene.

The rearrangement joins TRBV7-9 to TRBJ1-4, with a possible D match to TRBD1 (5 bases). This CDR3 spans 14 amino acids. CDR1 and CDR2 (germline): SEHNR, FQNEAQ (reference sequence). V dropped 3 bases and J dropped 3 bases, with 8 bases sitting between them. The CDR3 DNA follows: TGTGCCAGCAGCTTGGCGGGGCCTAATGAAAAACTGTTTTTT. Protein product: CASSLAGPNEKLFF.

The rearrangement links TRBV5-1 to TRBJ1-1; 10 bases map to TRBD1. The CDR3 is 15 amino acids. The junction had 9 bases not matched to a gene; V was cut back by 4 bases and J by 6 bases. Germline V gives CDR1 SGHRS, CDR2 YFSETQ. As DNA, the CDR3 is TGCGCCAGCAGCCCCCCAGGACAGGGGGTGTCTGAAGCTTTCTTT. Protein sequence: CASSPPGQGVSEAFF.

The CDR3 coding sequence is TGTGCCAGCAGGAGAGGGCATGGGGACACCATATATTTT. Its protein is CASRRGHGDTIYF. The J gene is TRBJ1-3, the V gene TRBV12-3 or TRBV12-4; unclear D gene. The length of the CDR3 is 13 residues. V lost 6 bases to trimming and J lost 8 bases, with 14 bases between them.

The chain is built from TRBV11-2 and TRBJ1-1, with 7 bases aligning to TRBD1. The ends lost 1 base at V and 1 base at J; junction bases unmatched: 6. Germline CDR1 reads SGHAT; CDR2 reads FQNNGV. The CDR3 loop spans 16 amino acids. CDR3 in amino acids: CASSLVTWDRNTEAFF. In nucleotides, the CDR3 is TGTGCCAGCAGCTTAGTGACCTGGGACAGGAACACTGAAGCTTTCTTT.

V and J are TRBV7-2 and TRBJ2-2; 10 bases agree with TRBD2. V was pared by 3 bases and J by 6 bases, with 10 bases of the junction left unmatched. The CDR3 covers 17 residues. Germline CDR1 SGHTA, CDR2 FQGNSA. CDR3 sequence reads: CASSLGSGGHPAGELFF. Written as DNA, the CDR3 is TGTGCCAGCAGCTTGGGTAGCGGGGGGCACCCGGCCGGGGAGCTGTTTTTT.

The chain employs TRBV15 and TRBJ1-2, with no clear D. Trimming pared 2 bases from V and 1 base from J, leaving 5 bases between. Germline-derived CDR1 and CDR2 are LNHNV and YYDKDF (reference sequence). CDR3 length equals 13 residues. CDR3 nucleotide sequence: TGTGCCACCAGCAGAAATAATAACTATGGCTACACCTTC. This gives the protein CATSRNNNYGYTF.

The chain links TRBV7-2 to TRBJ1-5, with a possible D match to TRBD1 (6 bases). The CDR3 is 14 residues long. V was shortened by 5 bases and J by 6 bases, with 14 bases between the two germline ends. Germline V gene data show CDR1 as SGHTA and CDR2 as FQGNSA. The CDR3 DNA is TGTGCCAGCAGCACCAACAGGGCTCCTCAGCCCCAGCATTTT. Its protein is CASSTNRAPQPQHF.

This chain uses TRBV7-3 with TRBJ2-1; 9 nucleotides line up with TRBD1. CDR1 is SGHTA and CDR2 is FQGTGA in the germline V gene. The CDR3 length is 16 residues. V was clipped by 2 bases and J by 3 bases; unmatched bases: 5. This CDR3 reads CASSLGGTGYYNEQFF. CDR3 DNA: TGTGCCAGCAGCTTAGGGGGGACAGGGTACTACAATGAGCAGTTCTTC.

The rearrangement links TRBV28 to TRBJ2-7; D is perhaps TRBD1 (5 bases). V lost 1 base and J lost 5, with 15 bases in between. The germline gives CDR1 MDHEN, CDR2 SYDVKM. CDR3 length: 15 residues. The CDR3 loop is CASSLYGAGIDEQYF. The CDR3 DNA sequence: TGTGCCAGCAGTTTATATGGCGCAGGGATCGACGAGCAGTACTTC.

The V gene is TRBV4-1, the J gene TRBJ1-6; 10 bases match TRBD1. The CDR3 is 17 residues long. Germline CDR1 and CDR2: MGHRA and YSYEKL. V lost 1 base and J lost 9; bases outside the gene matches: 9. CDR3 protein: CASSQVRRQGAGSPLHF. CDR3 DNA: TGCGCCAGCAGCCAAGTTCGGAGACAGGGGGCAGGTTCACCCCTCCACTTT.

The chain uses TRBV7-2 and TRBJ1-2, with D tentatively TRBD1 (6 bases). This CDR3 is built from 16 residues. Germline lookup yields CDR1 SGHTA and CDR2 FQGNSA. The V end lost 5 bases, the J end lost 0 bases, and 16 bases lay between the germline ends. The CDR3 spells CASSHGGTQANYGYTF. CDR3 nucleotide sequence: TGTGCCAGCAGCCACGGGGGGACACAAGCTAACTATGGCTACACCTTC. Drawing the rest from reference TRBV7-2 and TRBJ1-2, the complete variable domain is GAGVSQSPSNKVTEKGKDVELRCDPISGHTALYWYRQSLGQGLEFLIYFQGNSAPDKSGLPSDRFSAERTGGSVSTLTIQRTQQEDSAVYLCASSHGGTQANYGYTFGSGTRLTVV.